The T cell receptor beta chain under discussion was sequenced for a study of blood T cell repertoires in COVID-19. This CDR3 has 15 amino acids. Germline CDR1 reads SNHLY; CDR2 reads FYNNEI. Trimming cost V 4 bases and J 4 bases, with 14 bases left between them. TCRdb keeps only in-frame clones here, not all; method: immunoSEQ multiplex PCR. Here the sample spans around 160,000 clones, 89% being singletons. This TCR was recovered from a man aged 55-75 years with acute or convalescent COVID-19. V is TRBV2 and J is TRBJ1-3; D perhaps matches TRBD1 (5 bases). Sample: peripheral blood. CDR3 in DNA: TGTGCCAGCAGTGCGGAAGGGGCCCGAGGAAACACCATATATTTT. This translates into CASSAEGARGNTIYF. The full variable domain, rest sourced from reference TRBV2 and TRBJ1-3, is EPEVTQTPSHQVTQMGQEVILRCVPISNHLYFYWYRQILGQKVEFLVSFYNNEISEKSEIFDDQFSVERPDGSNFTLKIRSTKLEDSAMYFCASSAEGARGNTIYFGEGSWLTVV.